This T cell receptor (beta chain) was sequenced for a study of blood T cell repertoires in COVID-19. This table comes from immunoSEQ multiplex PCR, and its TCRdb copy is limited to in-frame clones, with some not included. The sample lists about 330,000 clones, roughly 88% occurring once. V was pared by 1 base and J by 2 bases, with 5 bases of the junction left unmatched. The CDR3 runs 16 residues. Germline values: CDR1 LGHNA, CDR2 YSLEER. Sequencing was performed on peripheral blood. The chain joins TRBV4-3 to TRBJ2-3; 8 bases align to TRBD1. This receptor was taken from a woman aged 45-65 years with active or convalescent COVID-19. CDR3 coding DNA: TGCGCCAGCAGCCAAGTTTCAGGGGGCGCCACAGATACGCAGTATTTT. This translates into CASSQVSGGATDTQYF.